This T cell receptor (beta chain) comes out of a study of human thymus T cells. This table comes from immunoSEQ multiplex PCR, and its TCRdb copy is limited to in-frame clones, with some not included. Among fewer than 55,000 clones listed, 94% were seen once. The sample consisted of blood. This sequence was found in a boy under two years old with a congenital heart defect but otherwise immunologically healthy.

This CDR3 is CASSLTGYEQYF. In DNA, the CDR3 is TGCGCCAGCAGCTTGACAGGCTACGAGCAGTACTTC. This chain links TRBV5-1 with TRBJ2-7, with a possible D match to TRBD1 (5 bases). CDR3 length: 12 residues. V was clipped by 1 base and J by 3 bases, with 5 bases between them. In germline, CDR1 is SGHRS, CDR2 YFSETQ.